Following are 30 T cell receptor beta chains from one sample sequenced in a study of shared clonotypes between healthy human individuals. Profiling relied on immunoSEQ multiplex PCR, and the TCRdb table lists in-frame clones only, not all of them. The sample has about 2.4 million clones, approximately 94% seen once. The source material was naive CD4+ T cells from PBMCs. The subset here: CD45RA+ positively selected. The receptors shown here come from a man between 18 and 35 years old in good health. Some clones in this sample may be carry-over from other donors' samples.

This sequence joins TRBV6-6 and TRBJ2-5; TRBD1 matches at 7 bases. The CDR3 spans 14 residues. Germline trimming cut 6 bases from V and 0 bases from J; bases unmatched to any gene: 4. CDR1 and CDR2 (germline): MNHNY, SVGAGI (reference sequence). The CDR3 here is CASRRGQNQETQYF. In DNA, the CDR3 is TGTGCCAGCAGAAGGGGACAGAACCAAGAGACCCAGTACTTC.

This clone was picked up one time. The chain joins TRBV11-3 to TRBJ2-3; D call uncertain. Trimming cost V 0 bases and J 6 bases, with 10 bases left between them. This CDR3 spans 14 amino acids. Looked up from germline, CDR1 is SGHNT and CDR2 is YENEEA. CDR3 sequence reads: CASSLDPRADTQYF. The DNA for the CDR3 is TGTGCCAGCAGCTTAGACCCAAGGGCGGATACGCAGTATTTT.

This clone is a singleton in its sample. This chain uses TRBV18 with TRBJ1-1; 9 nucleotides line up with TRBD1. The CDR3 loop spans 16 amino acids. V was pared by 0 bases and J by 0 bases, with 2 bases of the junction left unmatched. Per the germline V gene, CDR1 is KGHSH and CDR2 is LQKENI. Here the CDR3 DNA reads TGTGCCAGCTCACCACCGGGGGACAGGGTGAACACTGAAGCTTTCTTT. This codes for CASSPPGDRVNTEAFF.

The rearrangement joins TRBV9 to TRBJ1-5, with a possible D match to TRBD1 (5 bases). V was cut by 0 bases and J by 6 bases, with 13 bases left in between. The length of the CDR3 is 15 residues. Germline V lookup: CDR1 SGDLS, CDR2 YYNGEE. The CDR3 here is CASSVEGALGQPQHF. CDR3 bases: TGTGCCAGCAGCGTAGAAGGGGCCCTGGGTCAGCCCCAGCATTTT.

This chain connects TRBV6-6 to TRBJ2-1; TRBD2 agrees at 12 bases. Germline V gene sequence: CDR1 MNHNY, CDR2 SVGAGI (reference sequence). With 6 bases clipped from V and 9 bases from J, the junction kept 9 bases outside the gene matches. The CDR3 is 15 residues long. CDR3 DNA sequence: TGTGCCAGCAGCCGACTAGCGGGAGATTTCGGTGAGCAGTTCTTC. Protein: CASSRLAGDFGEQFF.

The V and J genes are TRBV19 and TRBJ2-5, with 10 bases that match TRBD1. Germline values: CDR1 LNHDA, CDR2 SQIVND (reference sequence). The CDR3 consists of 16 residues. With 1 base clipped from V and 2 bases from J, the junction kept 4 bases outside the gene matches. The CDR3 here is CASSIAPGQGQETQYF. CDR3 bases: TGTGCCAGTAGTATAGCTCCGGGACAGGGGCAAGAGACCCAGTACTTC.

V and J are TRBV11-3 and TRBJ2-7; 7 bases agree with TRBD2. The CDR3 is 15 residues long. V was pared by 2 bases and J by 0 bases, with 4 bases of the junction left unmatched. CDR1 is SGHNT, CDR2 YENEEA, per germline. CDR3 sequence: CASSLFGGSSYEQYF. The CDR3 DNA sequence: TGTGCCAGCAGCTTATTTGGCGGGAGCTCCTACGAGCAGTACTTC. The complete variable domain, with remaining parts taken from reference TRBV11-3 and TRBJ2-7, reads EAGVVQSPRYKIIEKKQPVAFWCNPISGHNTLYWYLQNLGQGPELLIRYENEEAVDDSQLPKDRFSAERLKGVDSTLKIQPAELGDSAVYLCASSLFGGSSYEQYFGPGTRLTVT.

The rearrangement links TRBV9 to TRBJ2-3; D possibly corresponds to TRBD1 (5 bases). Germline V lookup: CDR1 SGDLS, CDR2 YYNGEE. Trimming left V 3 bases short and J 2 bases short, with 10 bases between. CDR3 length: 14 amino acids. Written as DNA, the CDR3 is TGTGCCAGCAGCGGACAGATTACCACAGATACGCAGTATTTT. This gives the protein CASSGQITTDTQYF.

This chain joins TRBV19 and TRBJ1-2; TRBD1 aligns across 11 bases. Germline V gene data show CDR1 as LNHDA and CDR2 as SQIVND (reference sequence). The ends lost 5 bases at V and 4 bases at J; junction bases unmatched: 6. The CDR3 is made up of 15 amino acids. The CDR3 bases are TGTGCCAGTAGTGTGCCGGGACAGGGGGTCTATGGCTACACCTTC. Amino acids: CASSVPGQGVYGYTF.

The V call is TRBV5-1, the J call TRBJ2-7; 9 nucleotides match TRBD2. This CDR3 is 15 amino acids long. Unmatched junction bases numbered 10, after V lost 3 bases and J lost 6 bases. Germline CDR1 and CDR2: SGHRS and YFSETQ. The CDR3 region has the DNA TGCGCCAGCAGCTACTTAGCGGGAGTCAACACCGAGCAGTACTTC. Translation gives CASSYLAGVNTEQYF.

This clone was detected once. V usage is TRBV5-1 and J usage is TRBJ1-5; D might be TRBD1 (5 bases). V lost 0 bases and J 0 bases, leaving 10 bases between the germline ends. The CDR3 runs 16 residues. Germline loops: CDR1 SGHRS, CDR2 YFSETQ. CDR3 nucleotide sequence: TGCGCCAGCAGCTTGGTCCCAGGGATTAGCAATCAGCCCCAGCATTTT. Encoded protein: CASSLVPGISNQPQHF.

The J gene is TRBJ2-1, the V gene TRBV5-1; D call uncertain. From germline, CDR1 is SGHRS and CDR2 YFSETQ. This CDR3 region has 17 residues. Trimming removed 0 bases at V and 0 bases at J, with 13 bases between. Here the CDR3 DNA reads TGCGCCAGCAGCTTGGCCCTTCGGCAGATCTCCTACAATGAGCAGTTCTTC. It codes for CASSLALRQISYNEQFF.

The chain has TRBV4-1 and TRBJ1-3; D perhaps matches TRBD1 (6 bases). With 0 bases removed from V and 5 bases from J, the gap between germline ends came to 8 bases. The CDR3 is made up of 14 amino acids. Germline V gene data show CDR1 as MGHRA and CDR2 as YSYEKL. CDR3 sequence: CASSQEGQRNTIYF. The CDR3 DNA reads as TGCGCCAGCAGCCAAGAAGGACAGAGAAACACCATATATTTT.

V usage is TRBV5-6 and J usage is TRBJ2-3, with 14 bases aligning to TRBD2. J was trimmed by 6 bases and V by 1 base; bases with no gene match: 4. The CDR3 runs 16 residues. Looked up from germline, CDR1 is SGHDT and CDR2 is YYEEEE. CDR3 bases: TGTGCCAGCAGCTTGCCCGGGACTAGCGGGGGCGATACGCAGTATTTT. Its protein is CASSLPGTSGGDTQYF.

The rearrangement joins TRBV4-3 to TRBJ2-2, with D tentatively TRBD1 or TRBD2 (5 bases each). The CDR3 is made up of 15 amino acids. Germline CDR1 reads LGHNA; CDR2 reads YSLEER. V shed 3 bases and J shed 5 bases, with 13 bases lying between them. In DNA form, the CDR3 reads TGCGCCAGCAGCCAGGGGGACCGTAGGACCGGGGAGCTGTTTTTT. It specifies CASSQGDRRTGELFF.

The chain combines TRBV4-2 with TRBJ2-7; D tentatively fits TRBD1 or TRBD2 (5 bases each). V lost 0 bases to trimming and J lost 6 bases, with 12 bases between them. Germline CDR1 is LGHNA and CDR2 is YNFKEQ. CDR3 size: 14 residues. CDR3 coding DNA: TGTGCCAGCAGCCAAGAGTCTAAGAGGGGCGAGCAGTACTTC. As protein: CASSQESKRGEQYF.

The chain combines TRBV5-1 with TRBJ2-4; tentatively, D is TRBD2 (6 bases). Trimming took off 0 bases at V and 0 bases at J, with 7 bases between the two ends. Germline CDR1 is SGHRS and CDR2 is YFSETQ. The CDR3 totals 15 residues. The CDR3 here is CASSLVGGAKNIQYF. The CDR3 DNA follows: TGCGCCAGCAGCTTGGTGGGGGGAGCCAAAAACATTCAGTACTTC.

Comments on this clone: The sample contains more than one DNA sequence encoding this CDR3. This sequence joins TRBV7-8 and TRBJ2-1, with TRBD2 matching 10 bases. CDR1 SGHVS and CDR2 FQNEAQ come from the germline V gene. The CDR3 length is 15 residues. After removal of 1 base from V and 4 bases from J, the junction contained 1 base not matched to a gene. The CDR3 DNA reads as TGTGCCAGCAGCTTAGGGACTAGCGGATACAATGAGCAGTTCTTC. Its protein is CASSLGTSGYNEQFF.

This clone was counted a few times. This chain connects TRBV30 to TRBJ2-2; no reliable D call. This CDR3 contains 13 residues. CDR1 is GTSNPN and CDR2 is SVGIG in the germline V gene (reference sequence). The germline V and J ends were trimmed by 0 bases and 1 base, with 3 bases remaining between them. In DNA, the CDR3 is TGTGCCTGGAGTGTACTGAACACCGGGGAGCTGTTTTTT. Translation: CAWSVLNTGELFF.

The chain is built from TRBV5-6 and TRBJ2-7, with TRBD2 matching 8 bases. The V gene's germline CDR1 is SGHDT and CDR2 YYEEEE. The junction had 11 bases not matched to a gene; V was cut back by 1 base and J by 5 bases. The CDR3 sequence is 16 residues long. The CDR3 sequence is CASSLSGAGGIHEQYF. The CDR3 nucleotides are TGTGCCAGCAGCTTGTCAGGTGCGGGGGGCATCCACGAGCAGTACTTC.

The V and J genes are TRBV5-5 and TRBJ2-1; no reliable D call. Trimming removed 4 bases at V and 0 bases at J, with 11 bases between. This CDR3 is 15 amino acids long. Germline CDR1 reads SGHKS; CDR2 reads YYEKEE (reference sequence). The CDR3 loop reads CASSPSPTSYNEQFF. CDR3 in DNA: TGTGCCAGCAGCCCCAGCCCTACCTCCTACAATGAGCAGTTCTTC.

This chain links TRBV7-9 with TRBJ2-1, with 10 bases identical to TRBD2. V lost 4 bases to trimming and J lost 7 bases; unmatched junction nucleotides: 7. The CDR3 loop spans 15 amino acids. Germline CDR1 SEHNR, CDR2 FQNEAQ (reference sequence). CDR3 sequence reads: CASSSSGRALNEQFF. As DNA, the CDR3 is TGTGCCAGCAGCTCGAGCGGGAGGGCCTTAAATGAGCAGTTCTTC.

V and J are TRBV12-2 and TRBJ2-2; the table gives TRBD2 as D, unverified against the DNA. TRBV12-2 is a recognized pseudogene. The CDR3 consists of 19 residues. The CDR3 DNA sequence: TGTGCAAGTCGCTCAGAGCGCCCCGGACTAGCGGCGAACACCGGGGAGCTGTTTTTT. Amino acid sequence: CASRSERPGLAANTGELFF.

This clone was observed once. At the DNA level, this CDR3 is encoded by other sequences in the same sample as well. The chain recombines TRBV7-3 with TRBJ2-5, with D hard to call. Per germline, CDR1 SGHTA and CDR2 FQGTGA. CDR3 size: 13 residues. With 1 base removed from V and 1 base from J, the gap between germline ends came to 4 bases. The CDR3 DNA is TGTGCCAGCAGCTTAAACAGCCAAGAGACCCAGTACTTC. This gives the protein CASSLNSQETQYF.

J is TRBJ2-5 and V is TRBV9; the match to TRBD1 covers 10 bases. This CDR3 is built from 16 residues. V lost 4 bases and J lost 4; bases outside the gene matches: 10. CDR1 SGDLS and CDR2 YYNGEE come from the germline V gene. The chain's CDR3 is CASSPFLRQGAETQYF. CDR3 sequence (DNA): TGTGCCAGCAGCCCCTTCTTAAGACAGGGGGCAGAGACCCAGTACTTC.

V and J are TRBV27 and TRBJ1-1; D is uncertain. Germline V gene lookup returns CDR1 MNHEY and CDR2 SMNVEV (reference sequence). The CDR3 runs 15 residues. The V and J ends lost 5 bases and 1 base respectively, with 14 bases between them. The CDR3 is CASSPWRGGNTEAFF. The CDR3 DNA sequence: TGTGCCAGCAGTCCGTGGAGAGGCGGGAACACTGAAGCTTTCTTT.

The genes are TRBV5-4 and TRBJ2-7, with 7 bases fitting TRBD2. This CDR3 is 15 amino acids long. Germline CDR1 and CDR2: SGHNT and YYREEE (reference sequence). Trimming at V came to 1 base and at J to 8 bases, leaving 12 bases not matched to a gene. The CDR3 nucleotides read TGTGCCAGCAGCTTGCTAGCGGAGGGCCCTGGGAAGCAGTACTTC. Translating gives CASSLLAEGPGKQYF.

This clone came up once. Other DNA sequences in this sample translate to the same CDR3. This rearrangement joins TRBV11-2 to TRBJ1-3; TRBD1 agrees at 7 bases. V gave up 6 bases and J gave up 0 bases; unmatched junction bases: 5. CDR1 is SGHAT, CDR2 FQNNGV, per germline. This CDR3 contains 15 residues. CDR3 region: CASSLTGVSGNTIYF. The CDR3, as DNA: TGTGCCAGCAGTTTAACAGGGGTCTCTGGAAACACCATATATTTT.

Only a few counts were recorded for this clone. The rearrangement links TRBV28 to TRBJ1-5; 8 positions agree with TRBD1. CDR3 length: 15 residues. Germline CDR1 MDHEN, CDR2 SYDVKM. J was trimmed by 3 bases and V by 6 bases; bases with no gene match: 7. Here the CDR3 DNA reads TGTGCCAGCAGCTCCGACAGGGGACCCAATCAGCCCCAGCATTTT. Its protein product is CASSSDRGPNQPQHF. The entire variable domain, with the rest obtained from reference TRBV28 and TRBJ1-5, is as follows: DVKVTQSSRYLVKRTGEKVFLECVQDMDHENMFWYRQDPGLGLRLIYFSYDVKMKEKGDIPEGYSVSREKKERFSLILESASTNQTSMYLCASSSDRGPNQPQHFGDGTRLSIL.

This rearrangement joins TRBV12-5 to TRBJ1-2; no reliable D call. V lost 0 bases to trimming and J lost 7 bases, with 9 bases between them. This CDR3 has 13 amino acids. CDR1 and CDR2 from the germline V gene are LGHNT and FRNRAP. The chain's CDR3 is CASGLVPPGGYTF. DNA for the CDR3: TGTGCTAGTGGTTTGGTCCCCCCTGGTGGCTACACCTTC.